Following are 18 T cell receptor beta chains from one sample sequenced in a study of cytomegalovirus exposure and HLA in healthy donors. TCRdb's copy holds only in-frame clones and misses some; the assay was immunoSEQ multiplex PCR. The sample carries 200,000 or so clones, roughly 82% recorded once. The sample consisted of PBMCs. These receptors were obtained from a man between 18 and 29 years old in good health and CMV-seropositive.

The chain is built from TRBV15 and TRBJ2-3, with 9 positions matching TRBD2. Germline assignment: CDR1 LNHNV and CDR2 YYDKDF (reference sequence). V lost 5 bases, J lost 5 bases, and 5 bases stayed unmatched. The CDR3 is 14 residues long. CDR3 DNA: TGTGCCACCAGCGGCGGGAGGGCCAAAGATACGCAGTATTTT. Protein: CATSGGRAKDTQYF.

The J gene is TRBJ1-2, the V gene TRBV7-2; D ambiguous. CDR1 and CDR2 (germline): SGHTA, FQGNSA. This CDR3 spans 13 amino acids. V lost 5 bases and J lost 0, with 7 bases in between. CDR3 nucleotide sequence: TGTGCCAGCAGCCCTCAGGCTAACTATGGCTACACCTTC. It codes for CASSPQANYGYTF.

The chain couples TRBV9 to TRBJ2-5; TRBD2 might be the D (5 bases). Germline V gene lookup returns CDR1 SGDLS and CDR2 YYNGEE. CDR3 size: 13 residues. V was trimmed by 8 bases and J by 5 bases, leaving 16 bases between them. CDR3 loop: CASSRGQEETQYF. CDR3 bases: TGTGCCAGTTCCCGAGGGCAGGAGGAGACCCAGTACTTC.

DNA for the CDR3: TGTGCCAGCAGCCCCCGAGCCGGACTAGCGGGAGGTCCCCTTAACAATGAGCAGTTCTTC. As protein: CASSPRAGLAGGPLNNEQFF. This sequence joins TRBV9 and TRBJ2-1; 14 bases fit TRBD2. With 4 bases clipped from V and 5 bases from J, the junction kept 17 bases outside the gene matches. The CDR3 covers 20 residues. Germline CDR1 is SGDLS and CDR2 is YYNGEE.

The V and J genes are TRBV5-1 and TRBJ2-2; D gene unclear. V was trimmed by 1 base and J by 0 bases, leaving 7 bases between them. The CDR3 loop spans 15 amino acids. From germline, CDR1 is SGHRS and CDR2 YFSETQ. In nucleotides, the CDR3 is TGCGCCAGCAGCTTGACAGTGTCGAACACCGGGGAGCTGTTTTTT. Amino acids: CASSLTVSNTGELFF.

This rearrangement joins TRBV5-1 to TRBJ2-7; 11 bases line up with TRBD1. This CDR3 has 16 amino acids. V shed 3 bases, J shed 4 bases, and the junction held 9 bases outside the gene matches. In germline, CDR1 is SGHRS, CDR2 YFSETQ. The CDR3 loop reads CASSSSGTGGPYEQYF. In DNA form, the CDR3 reads TGCGCCAGCAGCTCGTCCGGGACAGGGGGACCGTACGAGCAGTACTTC.

The V and J genes are TRBV10-3 and TRBJ2-1; 10 nucleotides align to TRBD2. CDR3 length: 15 amino acids. Germline loops: CDR1 ENHRY, CDR2 SYGVKD. V shed 10 bases and J 7 bases; nucleotides not matched to a gene: 13. The CDR3 is CATIPSGREGNEQFF. The CDR3 bases are TGTGCCACCATCCCTAGCGGGAGAGAGGGTAATGAGCAGTTCTTC.

The chain joins TRBV9 to TRBJ2-3; 7 bases agree with TRBD1. The CDR3 is 15 amino acids. Germline CDR1 reads SGDLS; CDR2 reads YYNGEE. The trim removed 4 bases at V and 4 bases at J, leaving 9 bases unmatched. This CDR3 is CASSPTGKRSDTQYF. The CDR3, as DNA: TGTGCCAGCAGCCCGACAGGGAAACGGTCAGATACGCAGTATTTT.

The chain employs TRBV4-2 and TRBJ2-7, with TRBD2 matching over 7 bases. The CDR3 length is 16 residues. Germline V lookup: CDR1 LGHNA, CDR2 YNFKEQ. Losses at the gene ends were 0 bases for V and 3 bases for J; bases not matched to a gene: 8. As DNA, the CDR3 is TGTGCCAGCAGCCAAGATTCTACGGGACTACACTACGAGCAGTACTTC. Translation gives CASSQDSTGLHYEQYF.

This chain joins TRBV18 and TRBJ2-7; 8 bases line up with TRBD1. The CDR3 extends over 12 amino acids. Trimming removed 6 bases from V and 9 bases from J; junction bases left unmatched: 7. Germline V gene data show CDR1 as KGHSH and CDR2 as LQKENI. CDR3 bases: TGTGCCAGCTCTCCAGGGGGCATAGGGCAGTACTTC. Translation gives CASSPGGIGQYF.

The chain links TRBV30 to TRBJ1-3; D is perhaps TRBD1 (6 bases). Trimming removed 0 bases at V and 1 base at J, with 7 bases between. From germline, CDR1 is GTSNPN and CDR2 SVGIG (reference sequence). The CDR3 is 14 residues long. In DNA form, the CDR3 reads TGTGCCTGGAGTGTAACAGGGTCTGGAAACACCATATATTTT. This translates into CAWSVTGSGNTIYF.

V gene TRBV28 combines with J gene TRBJ2-3; the D gene is possibly TRBD1 (7 bases). The length of the CDR3 is 14 residues. Germline CDR1 and CDR2: MDHEN and SYDVKM. Trimming took 6 bases from V and 6 from J, leaving 16 bases between them. In DNA, the CDR3 is TGTGCCAGCAGGCCCGGAGGGGGCGCGGATACGCAGTATTTT. Amino acid sequence: CASRPGGGADTQYF.

This sequence joins TRBV5-4 and TRBJ2-6, with D hard to call. The V end was cut by 4 bases, the J end by 1 base, with 9 bases between. This CDR3 has 15 residues. Germline assignment: CDR1 SGHNT and CDR2 YYREEE (reference sequence). This chain's CDR3 is CASSPRDSGANVLTF. The CDR3 DNA sequence: TGTGCCAGCAGCCCCCGAGATTCTGGGGCCAACGTCCTGACTTTC.

The V call is TRBV11-2, the J call TRBJ2-3, with a weak D call TRBD2 (6 bases). The CDR3 contains 15 residues. V lost 7 bases to trimming and J lost 4 bases, with 18 bases between them. Germline V CDR1 and CDR2: SGHAT, FQNNGV. This CDR3 is CASTDVAGKADTQYF. CDR3 nucleotides: TGTGCCAGCACCGATGTGGCGGGAAAGGCAGATACGCAGTATTTT.

The V call is TRBV5-1, the J call TRBJ2-7, with 8 bases that match TRBD1. Germline lookup yields CDR1 SGHRS and CDR2 YFSETQ. The junction had 6 bases not matched to a gene; V was cut back by 3 bases and J by 4 bases. This CDR3 comprises 14 residues. The CDR3 here is CASSSTQGAYEQYF. The CDR3 DNA reads TGCGCCAGCAGCTCCACCCAGGGGGCTTACGAGCAGTACTTC. Together with reference TRBV5-1 and TRBJ2-7, the CDR3 gives the full variable domain: KAGVTQTPRYLIKTRGQQVTLSCSPISGHRSVSWYQQTPGQGLQFLFEYFSETQRNKGNFPGRFSGRQFSNSRSEMNVSTLELGDSALYLCASSSTQGAYEQYFGPGTRLTVT.

The gene calls are TRBV2 and TRBJ2-1; 8 bases line up with TRBD2. CDR1 SNHLY and CDR2 FYNNEI come from the germline V gene. The CDR3 has 16 residues. CDR3 sequence reads: CACGREEGFSYNEQFF. For the CDR3, the DNA is TGTGCTTGTGGGCGGGAGGAAGGATTCTCCTACAATGAGCAGTTCTTC.

A note on this clone: The same CDR3 arises from other DNA sequences in this sample as well. The rearrangement joins TRBV15 to TRBJ2-5; 8 nucleotides match TRBD1. The V and J ends lost 1 base and 2 bases, in that order; junction bases with no gene match: 3. In germline, CDR1 is LNHNV, CDR2 YYDKDF (reference sequence). The CDR3 totals 15 residues. CDR3 amino acids: CATSRGGTGQETQYF. CDR3 in DNA: TGTGCCACCAGCAGAGGGGGGACAGGTCAAGAGACCCAGTACTTC.

The rearrangement joins TRBV27 to TRBJ2-4; tentative D call: TRBD1 (6 bases). Per the germline V gene, CDR1 is MNHEY and CDR2 is SMNVEV (reference sequence). This CDR3 is built from 15 residues. Trimming pared 5 bases from V and 8 bases from J, leaving 19 bases between. CDR3 residues: CASSRDRDKADIQYF. CDR3 nucleotides: TGTGCCAGCAGTCGGGATCGGGACAAAGCAGACATTCAGTACTTC.